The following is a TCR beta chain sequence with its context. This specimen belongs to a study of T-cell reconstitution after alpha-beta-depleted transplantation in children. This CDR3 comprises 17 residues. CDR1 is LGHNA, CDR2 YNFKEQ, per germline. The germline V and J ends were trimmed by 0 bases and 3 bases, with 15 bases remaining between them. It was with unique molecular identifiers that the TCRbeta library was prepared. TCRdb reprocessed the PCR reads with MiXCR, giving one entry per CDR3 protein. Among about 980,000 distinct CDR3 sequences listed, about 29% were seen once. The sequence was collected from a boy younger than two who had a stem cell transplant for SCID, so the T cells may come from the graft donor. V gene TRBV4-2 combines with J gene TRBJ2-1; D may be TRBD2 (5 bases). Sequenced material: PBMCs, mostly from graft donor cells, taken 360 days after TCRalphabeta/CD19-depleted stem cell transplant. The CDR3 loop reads CASSQDDGRGNYNEQFF. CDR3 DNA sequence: TGTGCCAGCAGCCAAGATGACGGAAGAGGGAACTACAATGAGCAGTTCTTC.